Presented here are 18 T cell receptor beta chains from one specimen sequenced in a study of T cells in Graves' hyperthyroidism and ophthalmopathy. TCR beta CDR3 regions were amplified from RNA transcripts. The TCR CDR3 was amplified in a first-round RT-PCR using the HTBI primer set. TCRdb reprocessed the multiplex PCR reads via MiXCR and lists one record per CDR3 protein. This repertoire shows roughly 380,000 distinct CDR3 sequences, roughly 20% found once; its top ten account for less than 20%. Sequencing was done on a sample of blood. These receptors were collected from a woman between 35 and 50 years old with Graves' ophthalmopathy.

CDR3 coding DNA: TGTGCCAGCAGTCAGGACAGGGGTCTAAATCAGCCCCAGCATTTT. Its protein product is CASSQDRGLNQPQHF. J is TRBJ1-5 and V is TRBV12-3 or TRBV12-4, with 9 bases matching TRBD1. Trimming at V came to 5 bases and at J to 4 bases, leaving 6 bases not matched to a gene. The CDR3 loop spans 15 amino acids.

This clonotype has at least ten counts. This chain links TRBV29-1 with TRBJ2-7; 11 bases are a match to TRBD2. The CDR3 totals 15 residues. Per germline, CDR1 SQVTM and CDR2 ANQGSEA. Unmatched junction bases numbered 10, after V lost 4 bases and J lost 5 bases. CDR3 DNA: TGCAGCGTTGTTTCTGCTAGCGGGAGGTTCGACGAGCAGTACTTC. This gives the protein CSVVSASGRFDEQYF.

At least ten counts were recorded for this clonotype. The chain is built from TRBV7-2 and TRBJ1-2; 8 nucleotides line up with TRBD1. From germline, CDR1 is SGHTA and CDR2 FQGNSA. CDR3 length: 16 amino acids. Trimming at V came to 5 bases and at J to 5 bases, leaving 13 bases not matched to a gene. CDR3 coding DNA: TGTGCCAGCAGCCAGAGGAGAGGACAGGGACAATATGGCTACACCTTC. This translates into CASSQRRGQGQYGYTF.

This clonotype was seen many times. This chain connects TRBV12-3 or TRBV12-4 to TRBJ2-7; D possibly corresponds to TRBD2 (6 bases). CDR3 length: 15 residues. V was clipped by 3 bases and J by 0 bases, with 12 bases between them. The CDR3 coding sequence is TGTGCCAGCAGTTTGAGGGCGGGACCCTCCTACGAGCAGTACTTC. Encoded protein: CASSLRAGPSYEQYF.

The chain couples TRBV20-1 to TRBJ1-5; D might be TRBD1 (5 bases). The CDR3 has 14 residues. Germline V gene sequence: CDR1 DFQATT, CDR2 SNEGSKA (reference sequence). Trimming removed 2 bases at V and 6 bases at J, with 14 bases between. CDR3 in amino acids: CSARRQGGRQPQHF. The DNA for the CDR3 is TGCAGTGCTAGAAGGCAGGGAGGGCGTCAGCCCCAGCATTTT.

In this sample, this clonotype turned up many times. The chain carries TRBV10-3 and TRBJ2-7; perhaps D is TRBD1 or TRBD2 (5 bases each). Germline CDR1 and CDR2: ENHRY and SYGVKD. The ends were cut back, 10 bases at V and 5 bases at J, with 15 bases in the middle. CDR3 length: 12 amino acids. CDR3 in amino acids: CATNPGTDEQYF. CDR3 DNA sequence: TGTGCCACCAACCCAGGGACGGACGAGCAGTACTTC.

This clonotype was detected many times. The CDR3 is CASSSSAQGQETQYF. The CDR3 coding sequence is TGTGCCAGCAGCTCATCTGCACAGGGCCAAGAGACCCAGTACTTC. The chain recombines TRBV9 with TRBJ2-5; a possible D gene is TRBD1 (6 bases). V gave up 4 bases and J gave up 1 base, with 14 bases separating them. The length of the CDR3 is 15 residues. Germline V CDR1 and CDR2: SGDLS, YYNGEE.

Ten or more counts support this clonotype. V and J are TRBV7-3 and TRBJ2-5; tentatively, D is TRBD1 or TRBD2 (5 bases each). CDR1 is SGHTA, CDR2 FQGTGA, per germline. The V gene lost 5 bases and the J gene lost 3 bases, with 10 bases spanning the gap. The CDR3 has 13 residues. The CDR3 DNA is TGTGCCAGCAGCGAAAGGGGAGAAGAGACCCAGTACTTC. Residues: CASSERGEETQYF.

This clonotype appeared many times. The chain combines TRBV19 with TRBJ1-5; D gene unclear. The CDR3 consists of 14 residues. V was clipped by 3 bases and J by 3 bases, with 9 bases between them. CDR1 is LNHDA and CDR2 is SQIVND in the germline V gene (reference sequence). The CDR3 region has the DNA TGTGCCAGTAGTATTCAGGATACCAATCAGCCCCAGCATTTT. As protein: CASSIQDTNQPQHF.

This clonotype was detected ten times or more. This sequence joins TRBV7-8 and TRBJ1-5; a possible D gene is TRBD1 (5 bases). V dropped 5 bases and J dropped 1 base, with 15 bases sitting between them. CDR1 is SGHVS, CDR2 FQNEAQ, per germline. CDR3 length: 16 amino acids. The CDR3 spells CASSPTVGESNQPQHF. In nucleotides, the CDR3 is TGTGCCAGCAGCCCGACAGTAGGAGAGAGCAATCAGCCCCAGCATTTT.

The chain links TRBV13 to TRBJ2-5; 10 bases fit TRBD1. J was trimmed by 2 bases and V by 4 bases; bases with no gene match: 4. The CDR3 has 15 residues. The germline gives CDR1 PRHDT, CDR2 FYEKMQ (reference sequence). The CDR3 region is CASSSGQGRQETQYF. Here the CDR3 DNA reads TGTGCCAGCAGCTCGGGACAGGGGCGACAAGAGACCCAGTACTTC.

This clonotype occurred a few times. The rearrangement uses TRBV5-1 and TRBJ1-1; 7 bases are shared with TRBD1. Germline V gives CDR1 SGHRS, CDR2 YFSETQ. This CDR3 has 16 residues. J gave up 5 bases and V 0 bases, and 10 bases lay outside the gene matches. CDR3 DNA: TGCGCCAGCAGCTTGGATACTGGACAGGCGGGGACTGAAGCTTTCTTT. It specifies CASSLDTGQAGTEAFF.

This clonotype was recorded many times. The chain employs TRBV7-2 and TRBJ2-2, with 7 positions matching TRBD1. This CDR3 is built from 16 residues. Trimming cost V 0 bases and J 4 bases; bases outside gene matches: 5. The germline gives CDR1 SGHTA, CDR2 FQGNSA. DNA for the CDR3: TGTGCCAGCAGCTTAGCAGGGGGCACACTCACCGGGGAGCTGTTTTTT. It encodes CASSLAGGTLTGELFF.

This clonotype showed up many times. This chain links TRBV15 with TRBJ1-5; tentatively, D is TRBD1 (6 bases). V lost 1 base and J 7 bases, leaving 11 bases between the germline ends. Looked up from germline, CDR1 is LNHNV and CDR2 is YYDKDF (reference sequence). The CDR3 covers 14 residues. CDR3 in amino acids: CATSRGGAAQPQHF. The CDR3 nucleotides are TGTGCCACCAGCAGAGGGGGGGCGGCCCAGCCCCAGCATTTT.

This clonotype was detected once. Germline and junction disagree at one end, which may indicate a read error. The chain uses TRBV6-1 and TRBJ1-5; 7 bases fit TRBD1. This CDR3 contains 15 residues. Germline loops: CDR1 MNHNS, CDR2 SASEGT. The CDR3 nucleotides are TGTGTCAGCAGGGACAGAGCTGCTAGCAATCAGCCCCAGCATTTT. It codes for CVSRDRAASNQPQHF.

This clonotype showed up many times. The chain has TRBV19 and TRBJ2-2, with 11 bases that match TRBD1. The length of the CDR3 is 16 residues. The germline V gene has CDR1 LNHDA and CDR2 SQIVND (reference sequence). Trimming removed 5 bases from V and 3 bases from J; junction bases left unmatched: 5. CDR3 in amino acids: CASSPGTGGDTGELFF. As DNA, the CDR3 is TGTGCCAGTAGTCCCGGGACAGGGGGGGACACCGGGGAGCTGTTTTTT.

The sample holds many counts of this clonotype. V and J are TRBV6-5 and TRBJ2-7; D tentatively fits TRBD1 or TRBD2 (5 bases each). The CDR3 spans 13 residues. Germline V gene sequence: CDR1 MNHEY, CDR2 SVGAGI. The germline V and J ends were trimmed by 2 bases and 6 bases, with 11 bases remaining between them. This chain's CDR3 is CASSYPGAREQYF. CDR3 DNA: TGTGCCAGCAGTTACCCCGGGGCCCGCGAGCAGTACTTC.

In its sample, this clonotype was seen many times. The genes are TRBV6-5 and TRBJ1-6, with D unresolved. Trimming removed 0 bases at V and 6 bases at J, with 12 bases between. Germline assignment: CDR1 MNHEY and CDR2 SVGAGI. This CDR3 has 16 amino acids. The CDR3 loop reads CASSYSPNGVNSPLHF. CDR3 DNA sequence: TGTGCCAGCAGTTACTCACCGAATGGAGTTAATTCACCCCTCCACTTT.